A selection of T cell receptor beta chains follows, all from one sample in a study of CD8 T cells in Susac syndrome. TCRdb re-called the immunoSEQ multiplex PCR reads with MiXCR, one entry per CDR3 protein. Of approximately 140,000 distinct CDR3 sequences in the sample, approximately 95% are singletons; the top ten hold over 0.095%. The source material was CD4+ T cells from PBMCs. These receptors were taken from a human donor with multiple sclerosis. Both conserved end residues are part of each CDR3. A D gene is named only where the DNA matches it firmly.

D: -; J: TRBJ2-5; V: TRBV3-1; DNA: TGTGCCAGCAGCCATCCCGGCACCTTCCAAGAGACCCAGTACTTC; CDR3: CASSHPGTFQETQYF
D: TRBD2; J: TRBJ2-1; V: TRBV30; DNA: TGTGCCTGGAGTAAGGCGGGGGGGCCCAATGAGCAGTTCTTC; CDR3: CAWSKAGGPNEQFF
D: TRBD1; J: TRBJ2-7; V: TRBV28; DNA: TGTGCCAGCACCCCGACAGGGCCCTCCTACGAGCAGTACTTC; CDR3: CASTPTGPSYEQYF
D: TRBD1; J: TRBJ1-2; V: TRBV2; DNA: TGTGCCAGCAGCGACAGGGGGGGTAGCTATGGCTACACCTTC; CDR3: CASSDRGGSYGYTF
D: -; J: TRBJ1-4; V: TRBV30; DNA: TGTGCCTGGAGTGTACAAGGTACAGAAAAACTGTTTTTT; CDR3: CAWSVQGTEKLFF
D: -; J: TRBJ2-1; V: TRBV24-1; DNA: TGTGCCACCAGTGGAACTAGCAGAGGTCGGGAGCAGTTCTTC; CDR3: CATSGTSRGREQFF
D: -; J: TRBJ1-1; V: TRBV12-3/TRBV12-4; DNA: TGTGCCAGCAGTTTGGTTGGTAACACTGAAGCTTTCTTT; CDR3: CASSLVGNTEAFF
D: -; J: TRBJ2-1; V: TRBV20-1; DNA: TGCAGTGCTAGTGACCGACGCTCCTACAATGAGCAGTTCTTC; CDR3: CSASDRRSYNEQFF
D: -; J: TRBJ2-7; V: TRBV29-1; DNA: TGCAGCGTTGAAGATCGGGCAGGAGAGCAGTACTTC; CDR3: CSVEDRAGEQYF
D: TRBD2; J: TRBJ2-3; V: TRBV29-1; DNA: TGCAGCGTTGCCGGACTAGCGGCTACTAGCACAGATACGCAGTATTTT; CDR3: CSVAGLAATSTDTQYF
D: -; J: TRBJ1-2; V: TRBV29-1; DNA: TGCAGCGTCCGGACCGGCGACTATTATGGCTACACCTTC; CDR3: CSVRTGDYYGYTF
D: TRBD2; J: TRBJ2-3; V: TRBV7-9; DNA: TGTGCCAGCAGCTTGACTAGCGCTAGCACAGATACGCAGTATTTT; CDR3: CASSLTSASTDTQYF
D: -; J: TRBJ1-1; V: TRBV29-1; DNA: TGCAGCGTTGGAACGAGGGAGGACACTGAAGCTTTCTTT; CDR3: CSVGTREDTEAFF